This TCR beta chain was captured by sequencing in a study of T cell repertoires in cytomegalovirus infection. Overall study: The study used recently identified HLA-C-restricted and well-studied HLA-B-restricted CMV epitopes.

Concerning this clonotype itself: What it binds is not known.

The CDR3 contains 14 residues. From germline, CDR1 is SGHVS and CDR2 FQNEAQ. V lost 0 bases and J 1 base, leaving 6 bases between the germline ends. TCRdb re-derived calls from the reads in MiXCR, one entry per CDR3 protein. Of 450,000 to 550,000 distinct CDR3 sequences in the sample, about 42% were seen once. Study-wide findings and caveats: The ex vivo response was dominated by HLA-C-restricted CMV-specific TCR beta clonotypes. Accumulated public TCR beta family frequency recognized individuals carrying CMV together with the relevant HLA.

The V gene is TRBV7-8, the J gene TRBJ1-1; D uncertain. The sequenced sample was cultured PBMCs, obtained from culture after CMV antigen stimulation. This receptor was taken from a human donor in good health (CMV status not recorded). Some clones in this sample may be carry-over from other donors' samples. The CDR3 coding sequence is TGTGCCAGCAGCTTAGCAGAACAGAACACTGAAGCTTTCTTT. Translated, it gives CASSLAEQNTEAFF.